This T cell receptor (beta chain) was profiled in a study of molecular identifiers for immune sequencing clone quantification. Study-wide results and limits: Identical TCR molecules sharing a barcode could underestimate highly expanded clone sizes. Clones carrying above 20 RNA copies accounted for over 98% of effector molecules, under 1% in naive cells.

This clonotype came up many times. Its antigen remains unknown. CDR3 length equals 14 residues. CDR1 and CDR2 (germline): SGHVS, FQNEAQ. The V segment lost 4 bases and the J segment 2 bases; nucleotides outside the gene matches: 3. The bulk TCR libraries were made with methods described before and with listed TCR primers. One entry per CDR3 protein results from TCRdb running MiXCR on the PCR reads. Among 250,000 to 350,000 distinct CDR3 sequences, around a fifth were seen once, and the ten largest hold roughly 0.8%. Sequences were obtained from naive CD8+ T cells from blood, with Jurkat cell RNA spiked in. Subset in this sample: FACS-sorted CD8+CD4-CCR7+CD45RA+ naive T cells. This TCR was recovered from a human donor in good health. Some libraries in this study had Jurkat cell RNA spiked in. The rearrangement joins TRBV7-8 to TRBJ2-3; 7 nucleotides line up with TRBD2. CDR3 residues: CASSSAGSTDTQYF. The CDR3 DNA is TGTGCCAGCAGCTCAGCGGGGTCCACAGATACGCAGTATTTT.